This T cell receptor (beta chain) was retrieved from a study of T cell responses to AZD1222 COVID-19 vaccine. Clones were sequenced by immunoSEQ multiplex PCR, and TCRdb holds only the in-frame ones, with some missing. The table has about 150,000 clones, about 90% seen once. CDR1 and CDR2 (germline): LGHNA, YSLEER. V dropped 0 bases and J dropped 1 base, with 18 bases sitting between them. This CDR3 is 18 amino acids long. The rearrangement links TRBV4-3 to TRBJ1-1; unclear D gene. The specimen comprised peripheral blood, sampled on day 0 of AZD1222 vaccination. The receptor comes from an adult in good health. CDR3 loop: CASSQEGWIQLGNTEAFF. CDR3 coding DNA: TGCGCCAGCAGCCAAGAAGGTTGGATTCAATTAGGGAACACTGAAGCTTTCTTT.